This T cell receptor beta chain was sequenced for a study of cytomegalovirus exposure and HLA in healthy donors. About this clone: Its antigen remains unidentified.

The CDR3 is 13 residues long. Germline V gene sequence: CDR1 SQVTM, CDR2 ANQGSEA. Trimming removed 4 bases from V and 4 bases from J, with 10 bases in between. General study points: Later, an analysis found that common viral pathogens appeared to be linked with several of the most significant clusters. An observed cluster of highly shared sequence variants was recorded as a likely sequencing artifact. What TCR beta sequences reportedly achieved was accurate prediction of HLA-A and HLA-B alleles in most subjects. When analyzed later, a missense DCLRE1C variant was found to be linked to TCR beta V- and J-gene trimming.

The study ran its PCR with 60 Vbeta and 13 Jbeta primers. Assay: immunoSEQ multiplex PCR; the TCRdb copy retains only in-frame clones and omits some. Here the sample spans some 95,000 clones, under 85% being singletons. Sequenced input: PBMCs. The chain joins TRBV29-1 to TRBJ2-2, with D maybe TRBD2 (7 bases). This receptor was taken from a middle-aged woman in good health and CMV-seropositive. The CDR3 region is CSVVGGRTGELFF. The CDR3 coding sequence is TGCAGCGTTGTGGGGGGGCGCACCGGGGAGCTGTTTTTT.